These T cell receptor beta chains were read from a single sample in a study of T-cell reconstitution after alpha-beta-depleted transplantation in children. TCRdb recomputed calls from the PCR reads with MiXCR, one row per CDR3 protein. The table includes almost 250,000 distinct CDR3 sequences, more than 20% detected once. The sample consisted of PBMCs, taken before TCRalphabeta/CD19-depleted stem cell transplant. Source of these receptors: a girl aged 2-10 years with Fanconi anemia, due to receive a stem cell transplant. CDR3s include the opening cysteine and the closing phenylalanine or tryptophan. A D gene is named only where the DNA matches it firmly. Expanded clones are given a class, and other clones once, few, many or no size at all.

J gene: TRBJ2-1; V gene: TRBV5-1; D gene: NA; clone size: few; CDR3 DNA: TGCGCCAGCGGAGGGAACCGGGACAGCCCCAAGAATGAGCAGTTCTTC; CDR3 protein: CASGGNRDSPKNEQFF
J gene: TRBJ2-3; V gene: TRBV7-9; D gene: TRBD2; clone size: NA; CDR3 DNA: TGTGCCAGCAGCGGCGGGGGGTCGTCAGATACGCAGTATTTT; CDR3 protein: CASSGGGSSDTQYF
J gene: TRBJ2-6; V gene: TRBV5-5; D gene: NA; clone size: NA; CDR3 DNA: TGTGCCAGCAGCTTGGCCCAGAGGTCTGGGGCCAACGTCCTGACTTTC; CDR3 protein: CASSLAQRSGANVLTF
J gene: TRBJ2-7; V gene: TRBV7-6; D gene: TRBD2; clone size: few; CDR3 DNA: TGTGCCAGCAGCTCGGGACTACGTCAAGAGCAGTACTTC; CDR3 protein: CASSSGLRQEQYF
J gene: TRBJ2-2; V gene: TRBV27; D gene: NA; clone size: NA; CDR3 DNA: TGTGCCAGCAGTTTTCGGTCGGCTTGGGACACCGGGGAGCTGTTTTTT; CDR3 protein: CASSFRSAWDTGELFF
J gene: TRBJ2-3; V gene: TRBV20-1; D gene: TRBD2; clone size: many; CDR3 DNA: TGCAGCTCCCCTAGCGGGAGGGCTAGCACAGATACGCAGTATTTT; CDR3 protein: CSSPSGRASTDTQYF
J gene: TRBJ2-5; V gene: TRBV29-1; D gene: TRBD1; clone size: NA; CDR3 DNA: TGCAGCGTTGTCCTGACGAGAGGGGGACAGGCCGCGGCCCAGTACTTC; CDR3 protein: CSVVLTRGGQAAAQYF
J gene: TRBJ2-7; V gene: TRBV20-1; D gene: NA; clone size: NA; CDR3 DNA: TGCAGTGCTATGTCGTCGGAGGGGAACCCCTACGAGCAGTACTTC; CDR3 protein: CSAMSSEGNPYEQYF
J gene: TRBJ2-2; V gene: TRBV20-1; D gene: NA; clone size: few; CDR3 DNA: TGCAGTGCTCCTTTAGCGGTTTCGAACACCGGGGAGCTGTTTTTT; CDR3 protein: CSAPLAVSNTGELFF
J gene: TRBJ2-3; V gene: TRBV6-5; D gene: NA; clone size: many; CDR3 DNA: TGTGCCAGCAGTCCCCTACCAGGGACGGGGGGCACAGATACGCAGTATTTT; CDR3 protein: CASSPLPGTGGTDTQYF
J gene: TRBJ2-7; V gene: TRBV7-2; D gene: TRBD2; clone size: many; CDR3 DNA: TGTGCCAGCAGCTCGGGACTATACTACGAGCAGTACTTC; CDR3 protein: CASSSGLYYEQYF
J gene: TRBJ2-3; V gene: TRBV25-1; D gene: NA; clone size: once; CDR3 DNA: TGTGCCAGCAGTCGAGTAGATACGCAGTATTTT; CDR3 protein: CASSRVDTQYF
J gene: TRBJ2-2; V gene: TRBV24-1; D gene: NA; clone size: NA; CDR3 DNA: TGTGCCACCAGTGATATTTTCGGGGACGGGGAGCTGTTTTTT; CDR3 protein: CATSDIFGDGELFF
J gene: TRBJ2-5; V gene: TRBV20-1; D gene: TRBD2; clone size: many; CDR3 DNA: TGCAGTGCTAGTAAAGCGGGGATCCAAGAGACCCAGTACTTC; CDR3 protein: CSASKAGIQETQYF
J gene: TRBJ2-7; V gene: TRBV29-1; D gene: NA; clone size: NA; CDR3 DNA: TGCAGCGTTGAACAGGGGAGGGCATACGAGCAGTACTTC; CDR3 protein: CSVEQGRAYEQYF
J gene: TRBJ2-1; V gene: TRBV20-1; D gene: TRBD2; clone size: NA; CDR3 DNA: TGCAGTGCCACTAGCGGGAGGCGCACCTACAATGAGCAGTTCTTC; CDR3 protein: CSATSGRRTYNEQFF
J gene: TRBJ2-3; V gene: TRBV19; D gene: TRBD2; clone size: NA; CDR3 DNA: TGTGCCAGTACGGGACTAGCGGGGAACACAGATACGCAGTATTTT; CDR3 protein: CASTGLAGNTDTQYF
J gene: TRBJ1-5; V gene: TRBV20-1; D gene: TRBD1; clone size: many; CDR3 DNA: TGCAGTGCTAGGGACAGGGGGAGAAACAATCAGCCCCAGCATTTT; CDR3 protein: CSARDRGRNNQPQHF
J gene: TRBJ2-7; V gene: TRBV7-8; D gene: TRBD1; clone size: few; CDR3 DNA: TGTGCCAGCAGCTTCCCTTTAAGTGGACAGGGAAGGTACGAGCAGTACTTC; CDR3 protein: CASSFPLSGQGRYEQYF
J gene: TRBJ1-2; V gene: TRBV4-2; D gene: NA; clone size: NA; CDR3 DNA: TGTGCCAGCAGCCAAGAAGGGAGGGACTATGGCTACACCTTC; CDR3 protein: CASSQEGRDYGYTF
J gene: TRBJ2-1; V gene: TRBV7-3; D gene: TRBD1; clone size: NA; CDR3 DNA: TGTGCCAGCAGCTTAACCGGGACAGGGGCCCATTACAATGAGCAGTTCTTC; CDR3 protein: CASSLTGTGAHYNEQFF
J gene: TRBJ2-1; V gene: TRBV11-2; D gene: TRBD2; clone size: NA; CDR3 DNA: TGTGCCAGCAGCTTAGTACTAGCGGGAGGCCCCTACAATGAGCAGTTCTTC; CDR3 protein: CASSLVLAGGPYNEQFF
J gene: TRBJ2-3; V gene: TRBV7-8; D gene: TRBD2; clone size: few; CDR3 DNA: TGTGCCAGCAGCTTAGCATTTGCGGGGAGGGGCACAGATACGCAGTATTTT; CDR3 protein: CASSLAFAGRGTDTQYF
J gene: TRBJ2-2; V gene: TRBV7-3; D gene: TRBD2; clone size: NA; CDR3 DNA: TGTGCCAGCAGCTTAACGATGGCGGGGGGGCCGGCCGGGGAGCTGTTTTTT; CDR3 protein: CASSLTMAGGPAGELFF
J gene: TRBJ2-5; V gene: TRBV24-1; D gene: NA; clone size: many; CDR3 DNA: TGTGCCACCAGTGATTACGTGGGAGAGACCCAGTACTTC; CDR3 protein: CATSDYVGETQYF
J gene: TRBJ1-6; V gene: TRBV5-1; D gene: NA; clone size: few; CDR3 DNA: TGCGCCAGCAGCTTGGGACTCCAGGGTCGGGATTCACCCCTCCACTTT; CDR3 protein: CASSLGLQGRDSPLHF
J gene: TRBJ2-7; V gene: TRBV7-9; D gene: TRBD1; clone size: many; CDR3 DNA: TGTGCCAGCAGCAGACGTTCTGTGGGACAGGTCCCCTACGAGCAGTACTTC; CDR3 protein: CASSRRSVGQVPYEQYF
J gene: TRBJ2-3; V gene: TRBV25-1; D gene: NA; clone size: NA; CDR3 DNA: TGTGCCAGTAGACAGAGAAGCACAGATACGCAGTATTTT; CDR3 protein: CASRQRSTDTQYF
J gene: TRBJ2-7; V gene: TRBV20-1; D gene: TRBD2; clone size: NA; CDR3 DNA: TGCAGTGCTAGATCCGAAGCGGGAGAATTCTACGAGCAGTACTTC; CDR3 protein: CSARSEAGEFYEQYF
J gene: TRBJ2-7; V gene: TRBV25-1; D gene: NA; clone size: many; CDR3 DNA: TGTGCCAGCAGTGAATATGGGGATCACGAGCAGTACTTC; CDR3 protein: CASSEYGDHEQYF
J gene: TRBJ1-1; V gene: TRBV25-1; D gene: NA; clone size: many; CDR3 DNA: TGTGCCAGCAGTCCTAATCTGATGAACACTGAAGCTTTCTTT; CDR3 protein: CASSPNLMNTEAFF